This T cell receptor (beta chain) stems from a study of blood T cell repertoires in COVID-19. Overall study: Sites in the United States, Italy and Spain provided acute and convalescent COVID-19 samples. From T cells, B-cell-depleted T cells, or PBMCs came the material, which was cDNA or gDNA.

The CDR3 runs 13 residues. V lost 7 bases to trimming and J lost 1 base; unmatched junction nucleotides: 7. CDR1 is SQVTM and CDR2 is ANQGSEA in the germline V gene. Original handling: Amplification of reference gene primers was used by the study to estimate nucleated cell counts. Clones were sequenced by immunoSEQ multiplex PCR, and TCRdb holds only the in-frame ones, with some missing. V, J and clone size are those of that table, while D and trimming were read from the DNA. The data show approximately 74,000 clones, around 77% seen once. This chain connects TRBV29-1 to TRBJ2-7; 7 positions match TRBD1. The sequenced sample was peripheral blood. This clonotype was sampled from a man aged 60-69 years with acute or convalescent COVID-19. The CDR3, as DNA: TGCAGCGCTTCCGGGACAGAGTCCTACGAGCAGTACTTC. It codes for CSASGTESYEQYF.